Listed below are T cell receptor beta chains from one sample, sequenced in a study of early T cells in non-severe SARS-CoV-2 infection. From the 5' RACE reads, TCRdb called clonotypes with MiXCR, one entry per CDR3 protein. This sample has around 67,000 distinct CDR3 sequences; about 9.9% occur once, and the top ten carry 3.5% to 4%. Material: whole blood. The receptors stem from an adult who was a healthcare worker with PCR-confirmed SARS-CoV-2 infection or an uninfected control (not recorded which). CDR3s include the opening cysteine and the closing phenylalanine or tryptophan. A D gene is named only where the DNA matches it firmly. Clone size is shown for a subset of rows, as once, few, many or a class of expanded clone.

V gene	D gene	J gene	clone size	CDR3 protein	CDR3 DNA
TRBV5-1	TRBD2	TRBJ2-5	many	CASSLVGLGRETQYF	TGCGCCAGCAGCTTGGTCGGACTAGGGCGGGAGACCCAGTACTTC
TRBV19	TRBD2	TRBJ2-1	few	CASSPRGNYNEQFF	TGTGCCAGTAGCCCGCGGGGGAACTACAATGAGCAGTTCTTC
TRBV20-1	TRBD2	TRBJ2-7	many	CSATSPLAGTYEQYF	TGCAGTGCTACCTCACCGCTAGCGGGAACCTACGAGCAGTACTTC
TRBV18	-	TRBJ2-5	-	CASRPSRGGGEETQYF	TGTGCCAGCCGCCCATCCAGGGGCGGGGGTGAAGAGACCCAGTACTTC
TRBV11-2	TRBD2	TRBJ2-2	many	CASHSTVAGEAGELFF	TGTGCCAGCCATAGTACGGTAGCGGGAGAGGCCGGGGAGCTGTTTTTT
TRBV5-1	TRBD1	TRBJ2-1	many	CASSRGTGLLYNEQFF	TGCGCCAGCAGCAGGGGGACAGGCCTTCTCTACAATGAGCAGTTCTTC
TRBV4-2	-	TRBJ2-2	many	CASSQAEAGTGELFF	TGTGCCAGCAGCCAAGCTGAGGCGGGAACCGGGGAGCTGTTTTTT
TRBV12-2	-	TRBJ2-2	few	CASRLGRSGTSGRPETGELFF	TGTGCAAGTCGCTTAGGTAGATCCGGGACTAGCGGGAGGCCTGAGACCGGGGAGCTGTTTTTT
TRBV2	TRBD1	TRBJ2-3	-	CASSEALFGQGSTDTQYF	TGTGCCAGCAGTGAAGCGCTATTCGGACAGGGATCTACAGATACGCAGTATTTT
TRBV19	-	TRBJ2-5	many	CASSQGQGKETQYF	TGTGCCAGTAGTCAGGGGCAGGGGAAAGAGACCCAGTACTTC
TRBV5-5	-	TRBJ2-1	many	CASSLGLTYNEQFF	TGTGCCAGCAGCTTGGGTCTAACCTACAATGAGCAGTTCTTC
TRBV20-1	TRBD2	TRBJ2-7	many	CSARRLAGDVYEQYF	TGCAGTGCTAGACGGCTAGCGGGGGACGTTTACGAGCAGTACTTC
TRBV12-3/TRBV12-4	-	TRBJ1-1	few	CASSVGTEAFF	TGTGCCAGCTCAGTCGGCACTGAAGCTTTCTTT
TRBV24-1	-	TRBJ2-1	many	CATSEDGSYNEQFF	TGTGCCACCAGTGAGGACGGCTCCTACAATGAGCAGTTCTTC
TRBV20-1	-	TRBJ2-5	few	CSARGLGEGETQYF	TGCAGTGCTAGAGGGCTGGGGGAAGGAGAGACCCAGTACTTC
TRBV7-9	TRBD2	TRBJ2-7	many	CAPIPGSGGNEQYF	TGTGCCCCGATCCCGGGCAGCGGGGGGAACGAGCAGTACTTC
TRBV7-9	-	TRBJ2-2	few	CASSPDLGLTGELFF	TGTGCCAGCAGCCCCGACTTAGGGCTCACCGGGGAGCTGTTTTTT
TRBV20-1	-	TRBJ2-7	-	CSATKSTVTYEQYF	TGCAGTGCCACTAAATCGACGGTGACCTACGAGCAGTACTTC
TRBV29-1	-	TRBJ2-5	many	CGGGRYQETQYF	TGCGGGGGGGGCAGGTACCAAGAGACCCAGTACTTC
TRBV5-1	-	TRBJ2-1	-	CASSPGPEAYNEQFF	TGCGCCAGCAGCCCGGGGCCCGAAGCTTACAATGAGCAGTTCTTC
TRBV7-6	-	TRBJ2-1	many	CASSLGRGSSYNEQFF	TGTGCCAGCAGCTTAGGACGGGGAAGCTCCTACAATGAGCAGTTCTTC
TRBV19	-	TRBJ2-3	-	CAAGAAGTDTQYF	TGTGCCGCCGGGGCAGCGGGCACAGATACGCAGTATTTT
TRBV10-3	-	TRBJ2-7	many	CAISEPGRAYEQYF	TGTGCCATCAGTGAACCGGGACGGGCCTACGAGCAGTACTTC
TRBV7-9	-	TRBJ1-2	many	CASSFPAAGYTF	TGTGCCAGCAGCTTCCCTGCAGCCGGCTACACCTTC
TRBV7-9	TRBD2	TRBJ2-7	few	CASSSLTSGSPLEQYF	TGTGCCAGCAGCTCCCTGACTAGCGGGAGTCCCCTCGAGCAGTACTTC
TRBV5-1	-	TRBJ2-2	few	CASSLRPTTGELFF	TGCGCCAGCAGCTTGAGACCCACCACCGGGGAGCTGTTTTTT
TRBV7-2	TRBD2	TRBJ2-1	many	CASSLDLAGAHNEQFF	TGTGCCAGCAGCTTAGATCTAGCGGGGGCCCACAATGAGCAGTTCTTC
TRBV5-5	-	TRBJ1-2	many	CASSYRDYPHYGYTF	TGTGCCAGCAGCTACCGGGACTACCCCCACTATGGCTACACCTTC